Listed here are 10 T cell receptor beta chains from one sample, sequenced in a study of shared T cell receptors in the human thymus. Produced via immunoSEQ multiplex PCR; TCRdb's table is partial and in-frame only. The table records about 610,000 clones, roughly 90% of them present only once. This same sample was also part of a study on human thymus T cells.

Sequenced input: thymocytes. These receptors all stem from a boy younger than two with a congenital heart defect.

V usage is TRBV30 and J usage is TRBJ1-2; perhaps TRBD1 as D (5 bases). This CDR3 spans 13 amino acids. V lost 2 bases to trimming and J lost 4 bases, with 11 bases between them. Germline V gene lookup returns CDR1 GTSNPN and CDR2 SVGIG (reference sequence). The CDR3 loop is CAWSPPQVYGYTF. CDR3 nucleotide sequence: TGTGCCTGGAGTCCCCCACAGGTCTATGGCTACACCTTC.

The gene calls are TRBV27 and TRBJ1-2; D may be TRBD1 (6 bases). Looked up from germline, CDR1 is MNHEY and CDR2 is SMNVEV (reference sequence). This CDR3 region has 17 residues. Trimming removed 6 bases at V and 4 bases at J, with 24 bases between. CDR3 protein: CASRGTSSWDTLYGYTF. CDR3 DNA sequence: TGTGCCAGCAGGGGTACAAGCTCCTGGGACACTCTCTATGGCTACACCTTC.

The chain links TRBV5-1 to TRBJ1-2; 7 bases agree with TRBD1. In germline, CDR1 is SGHRS, CDR2 YFSETQ. There are 15 residues in the CDR3. The ends lost 0 bases at V and 0 bases at J; junction bases unmatched: 2. This chain's CDR3 is CASSLAGTANYGYTF. The CDR3 DNA sequence: TGCGCCAGCAGCTTGGCCGGGACAGCTAACTATGGCTACACCTTC.

The chain recombines TRBV7-9 with TRBJ2-7, with 7 bases fitting TRBD1. CDR1 is SEHNR, CDR2 FQNEAQ, per germline (reference sequence). V shed 2 bases and J 2 bases; nucleotides not matched to a gene: 18. The CDR3 is 19 amino acids. The CDR3 sequence: CASSLIDQQGNSSPYEQYF. CDR3 nucleotides: TGTGCCAGCAGCTTAATCGACCAACAGGGGAATTCTAGCCCCTACGAGCAGTACTTC.

In its sample, this clone was seen once. The chain joins TRBV5-6 to TRBJ2-1; 9 bases are shared with TRBD2. The CDR3 runs 15 residues. Germline V gives CDR1 SGHDT, CDR2 YYEEEE. With 0 bases clipped from V and 9 bases from J, the junction kept 7 bases outside the gene matches. The CDR3 region is CASSLVGGRAPEQFF. CDR3 bases: TGTGCCAGCAGCTTGGTTGGCGGGAGGGCCCCTGAGCAGTTCTTC.

The rearrangement joins TRBV28 to TRBJ2-7; 7 bases are a match to TRBD1. V shed 6 bases, J shed 3 bases, and the junction held 8 bases outside the gene matches. The length of the CDR3 is 14 residues. Germline-derived CDR1 and CDR2 are MDHEN and SYDVKM. The CDR3 spells CASRLRDRDYEQYF. The CDR3, as DNA: TGTGCCAGCAGACTCCGGGACAGAGACTACGAGCAGTACTTC.

This chain links TRBV28 with TRBJ2-1; D is unclear. The CDR3 loop spans 16 amino acids. Germline assignment: CDR1 MDHEN and CDR2 SYDVKM. V gave up 1 base and J gave up 0 bases, with 10 bases separating them. The CDR3 nucleotides are TGTGCCAGCAGTTTATCGTCCCTGAGCTCCTACAATGAGCAGTTCTTC. Translated, it gives CASSLSSLSSYNEQFF.

V and J are TRBV11-1 and TRBJ2-1; 7 bases are shared with TRBD1. V lost 5 bases and J lost 7; bases outside the gene matches: 17. The CDR3 totals 17 residues. Looked up from germline, CDR1 is SGHAT and CDR2 is FQDESV (reference sequence). The DNA of the CDR3 is TGTGCCAGCAGCGGAGAGGATAGAGGGGGCCTATGGAATGAGCAGTTCTTC. Amino acids: CASSGEDRGGLWNEQFF. The entire variable domain, with the rest obtained from reference TRBV11-1 and TRBJ2-1, is as follows: EAEVAQSPRYKITEKSQAVAFWCDPISGHATLYWYRQILGQGPELLVQFQDESVVDDSQLPKDRFSAERLKGVDSTLKIQPAELGDSAMYLCASSGEDRGGLWNEQFFGPGTRLTVL.

V and J are TRBV5-1 and TRBJ2-5; 7 bases map to TRBD1. There are 16 residues in the CDR3. The J segment lost 5 bases and the V segment lost 4 bases, leaving 14 bases of the junction unmatched. Germline V gene sequence: CDR1 SGHRS, CDR2 YFSETQ. The CDR3 protein is CASSHTGDGARETQYF. The CDR3 DNA reads TGCGCCAGCAGCCACACAGGGGACGGGGCCCGGGAGACCCAGTACTTC.

This sequence joins TRBV27 and TRBJ1-1, with TRBD1 matching over 9 bases. V lost 2 bases and J lost 4; bases outside the gene matches: 26. Germline CDR1 is MNHEY and CDR2 is SMNVEV (reference sequence). The CDR3 consists of 22 residues. The CDR3 DNA reads as TGTGCCAGCAGTTTAACTCCCCATGAGCCCACACCTCACAGGGGGCTGAGCACTGAAGCTTTCTTT. Translation: CASSLTPHEPTPHRGLSTEAFF.